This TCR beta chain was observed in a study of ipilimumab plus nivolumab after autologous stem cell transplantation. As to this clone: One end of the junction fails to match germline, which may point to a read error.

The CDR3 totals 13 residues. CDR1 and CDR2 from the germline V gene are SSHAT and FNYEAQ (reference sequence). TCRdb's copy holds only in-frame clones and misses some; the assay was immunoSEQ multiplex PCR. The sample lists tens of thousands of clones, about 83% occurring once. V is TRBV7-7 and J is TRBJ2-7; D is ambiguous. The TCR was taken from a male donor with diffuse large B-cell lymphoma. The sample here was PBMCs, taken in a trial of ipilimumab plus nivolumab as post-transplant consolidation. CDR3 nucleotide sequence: TGTGCTAGCAGCCGCACAGAGGCGGACGAGCAGTACTTC. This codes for CASSRTEADEQYF. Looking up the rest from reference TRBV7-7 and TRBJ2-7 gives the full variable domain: GAGVSQSPRYKVTKRGQDVTLRCDPISSHATLYWYQQALGQGPEFLTYFNYEAQPDKSGLPSDRFSAERPEGSISTLTIQRTEQRDSAMYRCASSRTEADEQYFGPGTRLTVT.